Listed below are T cell receptor beta chains from one sample, sequenced in a study of shared clonotypes between healthy human individuals. Libraries were prepared by immunoSEQ multiplex PCR; TCRdb keeps only in-frame clonotypes and omits some of them. Of some 2.1 million clones listed, roughly 94% are singletons. Sequencing input: naive CD4+ T cells sorted from blood. These receptors all stem from a man aged 18 to 35 in good health. Each CDR3 is given with its conserved first and last residue. A D gene is named only where the DNA matches it firmly. Rows give clone size only sometimes, using once, few, many, or a class for an expanded clone.

-	TRBJ1-2	TRBV5-4	-	TGTGCCAGCAGAAACGACAGTTACTATGGCTACACCTTC	CASRNDSYYGYTF
-	TRBJ1-2	TRBV2	-	TGTGCCAGCATGTTGGGGGGGCCGGGTGGCTACACCTTC	CASMLGGPGGYTF
once	TRBJ1-5	TRBV6-5	-	TGTGCCAGCATGACGGGAAATCAGCCCCAGCATTTT	CASMTGNQPQHF
-	TRBJ1-4	TRBV5-1	-	TGCGCCAGCAGCCCTGGTCAGGGGTTTGAAAAACTGTTTTTT	CASSPGQGFEKLFF
-	TRBJ1-2	TRBV18	-	TGTGCCAGCTCACCTTCGATAGACCTTAACTATGGCTACACCTTC	CASSPSIDLNYGYTF
once	TRBJ1-1	TRBV6-5	-	TGTGCCAGCACTCGGACCCATTCGGGCACTGAAGCTTTCTTT	CASTRTHSGTEAFF
-	TRBJ2-5	TRBV5-1	-	TGCGCCAGCAGCTTGGAGGCCAGGGCACAAGAGACCCAGTACTTC	CASSLEARAQETQYF
-	TRBJ2-2	TRBV28	-	TGTGCCAGCAGTAACAGGGTCGGGGAGCTGTTTTTT	CASSNRVGELFF
-	TRBJ2-1	TRBV10-2	TRBD2	TGCGCCAGCAGACCGGGACTAGCGGGAGTCTACAATGAGCAGTTCTTC	CASRPGLAGVYNEQFF
-	TRBJ2-1	TRBV7-6	-	TGTGCCAGCAGCCGAGCTTGGGGCCGATACGAGGGGGGCAATGAGCAGTTCTTC	CASSRAWGRYEGGNEQFF
-	TRBJ1-1	TRBV18	-	TGTGCCAGCTCACAGGACAAGAACACTGAAGCTTTCTTT	CASSQDKNTEAFF
-	TRBJ2-1	TRBV29-1	-	TGCAGCGGTTCACAGAGTGGGGCTAGTGGTGAGCAGTTCTTC	CSGSQSGASGEQFF
-	TRBJ2-2	TRBV19	-	TGTGCCAGTAGTCTAGCTGGAGGGAAGAACACCGGGGAGCTGTTTTTT	CASSLAGGKNTGELFF
-	TRBJ2-1	TRBV9	TRBD1	TGTGCCAGCAGCGTCTTCAGGGACAGGGGTGGGAAAAGCTCCTACAATGAGCAGTTCTTC	CASSVFRDRGGKSSYNEQFF
-	TRBJ1-4	TRBV28	-	TGTGCCAGCGGTGACTCTAATGAAAAACTGTTTTTT	CASGDSNEKLFF
-	TRBJ2-7	TRBV5-4	TRBD2	TGTGCCAGCAGCTTCGGGGTAGCGGGCTTATATAGCTCCTACGAGCAGTACTTC	CASSFGVAGLYSSYEQYF
-	TRBJ2-7	TRBV6-6	-	TGTGCCAGCAGTTCTACTACAGGGTACGAGCAGTACTTC	CASSSTTGYEQYF
-	TRBJ2-2	TRBV10-3	TRBD1	TGTGCCATCAGTTCTCAGGGGGACACCGGGGAGCTGTTTTTT	CAISSQGDTGELFF
many	TRBJ2-5	TRBV5-4	TRBD1	TGTGCCAGCAGCCCCGACAGGGGGCGAGAGACCCAGTACTTC	CASSPDRGRETQYF
-	TRBJ1-1	TRBV7-2	-	TGTGCCAGCAGCTCACAGGAGAGGGCTGAAGCTTTCTTT	CASSSQERAEAFF
-	TRBJ1-4	TRBV14	-	TGTGCCAGCAGCCGAACACTAGGGGAAAAACTGTTTTTT	CASSRTLGEKLFF
-	TRBJ2-7	TRBV2	TRBD1	TGTGCCAGCAGTCAGGACAGGGGGCTTCCCGAGCAGTACTTC	CASSQDRGLPEQYF
once	TRBJ2-2	TRBV6-5	-	TGTGCCAGCACTCCGGGGGGCCGGGACACCGGGGAGCTGTTTTTT	CASTPGGRDTGELFF
-	TRBJ2-1	TRBV6-5	TRBD2	TGTGCCAGCAGCCGTGGGACTAGCGGGACCAATGAGCAGTTCTTC	CASSRGTSGTNEQFF
-	TRBJ2-7	TRBV7-2	TRBD2	TGCGCCAGCAGCCAAGAACCTGGGGAGGGCTTC	CASSQEPGEGF
-	TRBJ1-2	TRBV5-1	-	TGCGCCAGCAGAACAGGTTCCCCCTCCTCTGGCTACACCTTC	CASRTGSPSSGYTF
-	TRBJ2-1	TRBV5-1	-	TGCGCCAGCAGCTTGGGAGGGACCAGCTCCTACAATGAGCAGTTCTTC	CASSLGGTSSYNEQFF
-	TRBJ2-5	TRBV10-3	-	TGTGCCATCAGTGCTAGACGCGATGGGGAGACCCAGTACTTC	CAISARRDGETQYF
-	TRBJ2-2	TRBV6-5	TRBD1	TGTGCCAGCACCACAGGGGTTTCGAACACCGGGGAGCTGTTTTTT	CASTTGVSNTGELFF
-	TRBJ1-6	TRBV5-1	-	TGCGCCAGCAGCCTCTCGGACAGCGTGAATTCACCCCTCCACTTT	CASSLSDSVNSPLHF
-	TRBJ2-1	TRBV5-5	-	TGTGCCAGCAGCTTGGGGGCCGTCGATGAGCAGTTCTTC	CASSLGAVDEQFF
-	TRBJ1-5	TRBV19	-	TGTGCCAGTAGTACACAGGGATATTTCAGTACCCAGCATTTT	CASSTQGYFSTQHF
few	TRBJ2-5	TRBV5-4	-	TGTGCCAGCAGCTCCCCGGGGCGGCAAGAGACCCAGTACTTC	CASSSPGRQETQYF
-	TRBJ2-3	TRBV28	-	TGTGCCAGCAGCCGTAGCCGTAGCACAGATACGCAGTATTTT	CASSRSRSTDTQYF
-	TRBJ1-2	TRBV18	-	TGTGCCAGCTCGCCCTCCTTACAGGGAAACTATGGCTACACCTTC	CASSPSLQGNYGYTF
-	TRBJ1-2	TRBV6-5	-	TGTGCCAGCAGTTACTCGATTATGGGGGGCAGATATGGCTACACCTTC	CASSYSIMGGRYGYTF
many	TRBJ2-3	TRBV7-9	-	TGTGCCATCCTGGTCGGTGGTAACACAGATACGCAGTATTTT	CAILVGGNTDTQYF
-	TRBJ1-1	TRBV6-1	-	TGTGCCAGCGCGGGGCCGAACACTGAAGCTTTCTTT	CASAGPNTEAFF
-	TRBJ1-3	TRBV15	-	TGTGCCACCAGCAGAGAGGGGGCTTTATTTGGAAACACCATATATTTT	CATSREGALFGNTIYF
-	TRBJ2-3	TRBV5-6	-	TGTGCCAGCAGCTTCCGCGGGACTTACACAGATACGCAGTATTTT	CASSFRGTYTDTQYF
-	TRBJ2-7	TRBV2	-	TGTGCCAGCAGTGTACAGGACATCGGAGACTACGAGCAGTACTTC	CASSVQDIGDYEQYF
-	TRBJ2-5	TRBV2	-	TGTGCCAGCAGTGCTTCCGGCCCAGCCCAAGAGACCCAGTACTTC	CASSASGPAQETQYF
-	TRBJ1-6	TRBV30	-	TGTGCCTGGAGTGGCAGCCGCTCCTATAATTCACCCCTCCACTTT	CAWSGSRSYNSPLHF
once	TRBJ1-1	TRBV10-3	-	TGTGCCATCAGTGAGTCGGGGGGCATTGGGAACACTGAAGCTTTCTTT	CAISESGGIGNTEAFF
-	TRBJ1-1	TRBV6-1	-	TGTGCCAGCATTAGGGCCGGGGGTGAAGCTTTCTTT	CASIRAGGEAFF
-	TRBJ1-1	TRBV5-4	-	TGTGCCAGCAGCTCTGCTCAAAGGGACACTGAAGCTTTCTTT	CASSSAQRDTEAFF
few	TRBJ1-1	TRBV6-5	TRBD1	TGTGCCAGCAGTTGGGGACAGATGAACACTGAAGCTTTCTTT	CASSWGQMNTEAFF
-	TRBJ1-6	TRBV27	TRBD1	TGTGCCAGCAGTCTCGGGACAGGGGATAATTCACCCCTCCACTTT	CASSLGTGDNSPLHF
-	TRBJ2-7	TRBV6-1	-	TGTGCCAGCGCCGCGGGGCCGAGCTCCTACGAGCAGTACTTC	CASAAGPSSYEQYF
-	TRBJ2-2	TRBV11-3	-	TGTGCCAGCAGCTCCGGGGGCGGGAAGGGCGGCACCGGGGAGCTGTTTTTT	CASSSGGGKGGTGELFF
-	TRBJ2-1	TRBV4-1	-	TGCGCCAGCAGACCCGACGGGTTAAGCTCCTACAATGAGCAGTTCTTC	CASRPDGLSSYNEQFF
-	TRBJ2-5	TRBV11-2	-	TGTGCCAGCAGCTCGAAGAGGGAGACCCAGTACTTC	CASSSKRETQYF
-	TRBJ2-1	TRBV4-3	-	TGCGCCAGCAGCTTCGGGGAGAAATACAATGAGCAGTTCTTC	CASSFGEKYNEQFF